The 2 T cell receptor beta chains given below trace back to one sample, sequenced in a study of PD-1 blockade in classical Hodgkin lymphoma. All the patients suffered relapse after autologous stem cell transplantation, and brentuximab vedotin exposure differed. Profiled with immunoSEQ multiplex PCR; TCRdb holds only in-frame clones, not every one. The table shows almost 100,000 clones, with about nine tenths occurring only once. The sequencing used peripheral blood mononuclear cells (PBMCs), collected at baseline. These receptors were obtained from a human donor with classical Hodgkin lymphoma.

This clone was found a few times. This chain connects TRBV20-1 to TRBJ1-5; D unclear. This CDR3 is built from 10 residues. Germline CDR1 DFQATT, CDR2 SNEGSKA (reference sequence). Trimming took 5 bases from V and 4 from J, leaving 3 bases between them. For the CDR3, the DNA is TGCAGTGCTGGGAATCAGCCCCAGCATTTT. This translates into CSAGNQPQHF.

This chain connects TRBV5-1 to TRBJ2-7; D gene uncertain. CDR3 length: 13 residues. Germline loops: CDR1 SGHRS, CDR2 YFSETQ. V dropped 1 base and J dropped 0 bases, with 5 bases sitting between them. CDR3 in amino acids: CASSLRSSYEQYF. DNA of the CDR3: TGCGCCAGCAGCTTGAGAAGCTCCTACGAGCAGTACTTC.